This T cell receptor (beta chain) is drawn from a study of human T cells and chemical hapten exposure. TCRdb ran MiXCR on the 5' RACE reads and lists one entry per CDR3 protein. Among 65,000 to 90,000 distinct CDR3 sequences, less than 20% were seen once, and the ten largest hold nearly 7%. The germline V gene encodes CDR1 MNHEY and CDR2 SMNVEV (reference sequence). CDR3 length: 14 residues. V lost 0 bases to trimming and J lost 1 base, with 6 bases between them. Unfractionated whole blood was the source from which total RNA was extracted. This clonotype has more than one count but fewer than ten. The chain uses TRBV27 and TRBJ1-2; no definite D call. The source of this sequence is a female donor in good health. The CDR3 region is CASSLSPDNYGYTF. The CDR3 DNA sequence: TGTGCCAGCAGTTTATCCCCGGATAACTATGGCTACACCTTC.